This entry is about one TCR beta chain. No antigen is known for it. Within one base of it there is no much larger clone, and no base qualities were kept. The record originates from a study of OX40 agonist ivuxolimab in advanced cancers. Context from the whole study: Ivuxolimab, which targeted the costimulatory receptor OX40 (CD134), was an agonistic, fully human IgG2 monoclonal antibody. Intravenous ivuxolimab was administered to patients every 2 weeks at six dose levels: 0.01, 0.1, 0.3, 1.5, 3 and 10 mg/kg. Of the approximately 50 patients in dose escalation, about 20 had hepatocellular carcinoma, some 15 had melanoma, 9 had renal cell carcinoma and 9 had head and neck cancer. In the dose-escalation cohort, around four fifths of patients were male, and the mean age was around 60 years, with a range of roughly 23 to 85. Patients were allowed to have had prior anti-PD-1, anti-PD-L1 or anti-CTLA-4 therapy, and 40% to 45% of the dose-escalation patients had previously received checkpoint inhibitors. Partial responses occurred in three dose-escalation patients: two with cutaneous melanoma and one with hepatocellular carcinoma. The point of sequencing TCRbeta in the periphery was to test whether ivuxolimab changed TCR sequence diversity and drove clonal T-cell expansion. The monotherapy dose-escalation portion (N of about 49 patients) of the phase I ivuxolimab trial is reported in the paper. The full study reports these points: Low levels of normalized T-cell clonal expansion were also seen in some nonresponding patients. After ivuxolimab, more expanded clones were found on average in CD8+ T cells than in CD4+ T cells. In the 0.1-3.0 mg/kg groups, partial responders had among the lowest normalized peripheral clonal expansion, particularly in CD8+ T cells. The antigen specificity of the peripheral T cells that underwent clonal expansion was not determined. At doses of 0.1 to 3.0 mg/kg, clonal expansion of both CD4+ and CD8+ blood T cells was observed from baseline to week 6.

To sequence the TCRbeta CDR3 region, genomic DNA was isolated from the sorted cells. TCRbeta CDR3 regions were sequenced using the immunoSEQ Assay. Sourced from immuneACCESS, this table was stored by TCRdb with only in-frame sequences that have V and J called. A share of the clones is absent; for the studies checked, an unresolved V gene accounts for under half, and the remainder has no known explanation. This sample holds roughly 76,000 clones; 80% to 90% were observed only once. Together, the top ten hold roughly 25% of the sample. Patients with a history of autoimmune disease or receiving systemic immunosuppression were excluded from the trial. Peripheral blood for TCR sequencing was collected from all dose cohorts at baseline, on cycle 4 day 1, and on cycle 7 day 1. Samples came from an open-label, multicenter, first-in-human phase I dose-escalation trial of ivuxolimab. Adults with locally advanced or metastatic melanoma, renal cell, hepatocellular, or head and neck squamous cell carcinoma were enrolled in the trial. CD4+ and CD8+ T cells were sorted separately from peripheral blood before TCR sequencing.

Including cysteine and phenylalanine, the CDR3 has 11 amino acids. Kept here is only the CDR3 DNA, which spans 33 bases and is read in frame from base 1. V loses 2 bases, J loses 11 bases, and the germline ends lie 9 bases apart. Per the germline V gene, MDHEN is the CDR1 and SYDVKM is the CDR2. Material: CD4+ or CD8+ T cells sorted from blood, obtained in a trial of the OX40 agonist ivuxolimab. The source of this sequence is an adult with an advanced solid tumor such as melanoma, head and neck, liver or kidney cancer. Here the chain combines TRBV28 and TRBJ1-1, with no reliable assignment of the D segment. The CDR3 reads CASSLRSSAFF. The bases are TGTGCCAGCAGTTTAAGATCTTCGGCTTTCTTT.